Reported below is one T cell receptor (beta chain). Antigen: not known. This record belongs to a study of cytomegalovirus exposure and HLA in healthy donors. The PCR employed 60 Vbeta primers together with 13 Jbeta primers. TCRdb keeps only in-frame clones here, not all; method: immunoSEQ multiplex PCR. Counted here are around 110,000 clones, approximately 76% occurring once; the ten biggest clones make up around 2.1%. Study-level points and caveats: Using the classifier, cytomegalovirus status was reportedly diagnosed with high specificity and sensitivity. An apparent linkage of common viral pathogens to several of the most significant clusters emerged in a later analysis. From TCR beta sequences, most subjects' HLA-A and HLA-B alleles were reportedly predicted accurately.

CDR1 is MNHEY and CDR2 is SVGAGI in the germline V gene. The CDR3 sequence is 14 residues long. After removal of 1 base from V and 10 bases from J, the junction contained 9 bases not matched to a gene. This receptor was taken from a man between 18 and 35 years old in good health and CMV-seronegative. Sequenced input: PBMCs. The chain couples TRBV6-5 to TRBJ1-1; 7 bases fit TRBD1. CDR3 bases: TGTGCCAGCAGTTACTTAAAAAGGGGGCGGGGAGCTTTCTTT. Its protein is CASSYLKRGRGAFF.